The clone carrying this T cell receptor (beta chain) was observed a few times. Its antigen is still unknown. A single record per CDR3 protein comes from TCRdb applying MiXCR to the 5' RACE reads. The table lists 150,000 or so distinct CDR3 sequences, roughly 34% of them singletons. The sample belongs to a study of CD8 T cells in ankylosing spondylitis. Study results and limitations: Seemingly distinctive of ankylosing spondylitis blood was a TCR beta motif formed by eight highly homologous variants.

Germline V CDR1 and CDR2: SNHLY, FYNNEI. This CDR3 is 15 amino acids long. V lost 6 bases and J lost 11; bases outside the gene matches: 16. The V call is TRBV2, the J call TRBJ2-3; the match to TRBD2 covers 8 bases. Sequencing was carried out using synovial fluid, either unsorted or a sorted T cell fraction (not recorded which). The sequence derives from a male donor with ankylosing spondylitis. CDR3 nucleotides: TGTGCCAGCAGCGGCCGAGCGGGGGCGAACTCTTGGCAGTATTTT. Protein sequence: CASSGRAGANSWQYF.